The 4 T cell receptor beta chains below all came from one sample that was sequenced in a study of blood T cells in healthy people across ages. For the second PCR, which ran for about 6 to 11 cycles, a sample-barcoded 5' primer and a J-beta primer mix were used. TCRdb used MiXCR to reprocess the 5' RACE reads, holding one entry per CDR3 protein. Among under 1,100,000 distinct CDR3 sequences listed, under 30% were seen once. Separately, the same data were catalogued under a study of T cells of mothers and their children.

Sequenced input: blood. The receptors originated from a girl aged 2 to 10 in good health.

This rearrangement joins TRBV20-1 to TRBJ2-2; D unresolved. V was cut by 0 bases and J by 4 bases, with 12 bases left in between. Germline V gives CDR1 DFQATT, CDR2 SNEGSKA (reference sequence). This CDR3 comprises 15 residues. In nucleotides, the CDR3 is TGCAGTGCTAGAGATCTGAGGCAGTCCACCGGGGAGCTGTTTTTT. This sequence encodes CSARDLRQSTGELFF.

The chain carries TRBV6-6 and TRBJ1-4, with D tentatively TRBD1 (5 bases). The length of the CDR3 is 14 residues. The V gene's germline CDR1 is MNHNY and CDR2 SVGAGI (reference sequence). The ends were cut back, 7 bases at V and 8 bases at J, with 17 bases in the middle. Here the CDR3 DNA reads TGTGCCAGCACCTCGATAGGGGATGAGGAAAAACTGTTTTTT. This gives the protein CASTSIGDEEKLFF.

The rearrangement uses TRBV4-3 and TRBJ2-6; D is unresolved. CDR1 and CDR2 from the germline V gene are LGHNA and YSLEER. Trimming took off 0 bases at V and 1 base at J, with 10 bases between the two ends. This CDR3 has 17 amino acids. The CDR3 sequence is CASSQERMHSGANVLTF. In DNA, the CDR3 is TGCGCCAGCAGCCAAGAAAGGATGCATTCTGGGGCCAACGTCCTGACTTTC.

This clonotype was detected only a few times. The gene calls are TRBV4-2 and TRBJ2-5; 9 positions agree with TRBD2. CDR1 is LGHNA, CDR2 YNFKEQ, per germline. V lost 3 bases and J lost 11; bases outside the gene matches: 10. The CDR3 has 14 amino acids. The CDR3 sequence is CASSHSGGNGEQYF. CDR3 in DNA: TGTGCCAGCAGCCATAGCGGGGGTAATGGTGAGCAGTACTTC.